The 19 T cell receptor beta chains below come from one sample, sequenced in a study of blood T cell repertoires in COVID-19. Data came from immunoSEQ multiplex PCR; TCRdb stores just in-frame clones and leaves some out. The repertoire consists of under 450,000 clones, with about 88% occurring once and the leading ten covering about 1.6%. The sequenced material came from peripheral blood. Receptors originate from a woman in her forties with COVID-19, enrolled during active disease.

About this clone: Distinct nucleotide sequences in the sample also encode this CDR3. The V gene is TRBV7-9, the J gene TRBJ1-3; D is perhaps TRBD1 (5 bases). The germline CDR1 and CDR2 sequences are SEHNR and FQNEAQ (reference sequence). Trimming pared 5 bases from V and 7 bases from J, leaving 18 bases between. The CDR3 extends over 15 amino acids. The CDR3 coding sequence is TGTGCCAGCAGCCTCGCCGGGACCGCGGGGAACACCATATATTTT. Its protein product is CASSLAGTAGNTIYF.

The genes are TRBV5-4 and TRBJ1-2; 9 bases are shared with TRBD1. Germline values: CDR1 SGHNT, CDR2 YYREEE (reference sequence). V lost 2 bases and J lost 8; bases outside the gene matches: 7. The CDR3 is 14 residues long. The CDR3: CASSFMDRGGGYTF. The CDR3 nucleotides read TGTGCCAGCAGCTTTATGGACAGGGGAGGCGGCTACACCTTC.

J is TRBJ1-6 and V is TRBV30; D gene unclear. CDR3 size: 12 residues. Trimming cost V 5 bases and J 7 bases, with 9 bases left between them. Per the germline V gene, CDR1 is GTSNPN and CDR2 is SVGIG (reference sequence). The CDR3 spells CAWETGNSPLHF. DNA of the CDR3: TGTGCCTGGGAGACGGGGAATTCACCCCTCCACTTT.

The rearrangement joins TRBV19 to TRBJ2-1; 11 nucleotides align to TRBD2. The CDR3 runs to 16 residues. J gave up 7 bases and V 5 bases, and 10 bases lay outside the gene matches. Germline V gene sequence: CDR1 LNHDA, CDR2 SQIVND (reference sequence). CDR3 in DNA: TGTGCCAGTAGTCTAGCGGGAGGACCTCGTCAGAATGAGCAGTTCTTC. Protein product: CASSLAGGPRQNEQFF. Full variable domain (outside the CDR3, taken from reference TRBV19 and TRBJ2-1): DGGITQSPKYLFRKEGQNVTLSCEQNLNHDAMYWYRQDPGQGLRLIYYSQIVNDFQKGDIAEGYSVSREKKESFPLTVTSAQKNPTAFYLCASSLAGGPRQNEQFFGPGTRLTVL.

V and J are TRBV6-6 and TRBJ1-1, with D unresolved. In germline, CDR1 is MNHNY, CDR2 SVGAGI (reference sequence). CDR3 size: 14 residues. V lost 6 bases and J lost 2, with 13 bases in between. The CDR3 coding sequence is TGTGCCAGCAGGAACGACATGCTAAACACTGAAGCTTTCTTT. Protein product: CASRNDMLNTEAFF.

The chain recombines TRBV5-6 with TRBJ2-7; the match to TRBD2 covers 7 bases. The CDR3 consists of 15 residues. V lost 0 bases to trimming and J lost 0 bases; unmatched junction nucleotides: 3. Germline CDR1 reads SGHDT; CDR2 reads YYEEEE. The CDR3, as DNA: TGTGCCAGCAGCTTGGTTGGCGGGAGCTCCTACGAGCAGTACTTC. Protein: CASSLVGGSSYEQYF.

V and J are TRBV7-2 and TRBJ2-4, with TRBD2 identical over 9 bases. With V trimmed by 3 bases and J by 5 bases, 17 bases remained unmatched. The germline CDR1 and CDR2 sequences are SGHTA and FQGNSA. The CDR3 contains 19 residues. CDR3 in amino acids: CASSLPTRGGAGIQNIQYF. CDR3 DNA sequence: TGTGCCAGCAGCTTGCCTACTCGCGGGGGGGCCGGAATACAAAACATTCAGTACTTC.

This clone has just one count. The chain recombines TRBV6-2 or TRBV6-3 with TRBJ1-5, with 9 bases that match TRBD1. V was pared by 5 bases and J by 6 bases, with 2 bases of the junction left unmatched. CDR1 is MNHEY and CDR2 is SVGEGT in the germline V gene. The CDR3 spans 13 residues. CDR3 in amino acids: CASSRDRVQPQHF. Here the CDR3 DNA reads TGTGCCAGCAGTAGGGACAGGGTTCAGCCCCAGCATTTT.

Written as DNA, the CDR3 is TGTGCCAGCAGCTTAAGCGGAGGAGCCCAGTACTTC. Amino acids: CASSLSGGAQYF. J is TRBJ2-5 and V is TRBV7-3; the D gene is possibly TRBD2 (5 bases). CDR1 and CDR2 from the germline V gene are SGHTA and FQGTGA. The V end lost 1 base, the J end lost 9 bases, and 9 bases lay between the germline ends. The CDR3 consists of 12 residues. The complete variable domain, with remaining parts taken from reference TRBV7-3 and TRBJ2-5, reads GAGVSQTPSNKVTEKGKYVELRCDPISGHTALYWYRQSLGQGPEFLIYFQGTGAADDSGLPNDRFFAVRPEGSVSTLKIQRTERGDSAVYLCASSLSGGAQYFGPGTRLLVL.

This chain links TRBV3-1 (or the pseudogene TRBV3-2) with TRBJ1-6, with 7 positions matching TRBD1. Germline CDR1 and CDR2: LGHDT and YNNKEL (reference sequence). The CDR3 is made up of 16 amino acids. V was clipped by 2 bases and J by 7 bases; unmatched bases: 8. As DNA, the CDR3 is TGTGCCAGCAGCCAAATACAGGGGTTTCTCAATTCACCCCTCCACTTT. This sequence encodes CASSQIQGFLNSPLHF.

This clone has a single count. The V call is TRBV12-5, the J call TRBJ1-2, with D perhaps TRBD1 (5 bases). Trimming stripped 6 bases from V and 6 bases from J, with 20 bases between. Germline V gene lookup returns CDR1 LGHNT and CDR2 FRNRAP. This CDR3 region has 15 residues. CDR3 residues: CASGASGAGLHGYTF. CDR3 sequence (DNA): TGTGCTAGTGGCGCTAGTGGGGCAGGGTTGCATGGCTACACCTTC.

The rearrangement joins TRBV30 to TRBJ2-7; a weak D match, TRBD2 (6 bases). Trimming removed 3 bases from V and 3 bases from J, with 9 bases in between. The CDR3 covers 12 residues. The V gene's germline CDR1 is GTSNPN and CDR2 SVGIG (reference sequence). DNA for the CDR3: TGTGCCTGGAGGGGGCGGGACTACGAGCAGTACTTC. As protein: CAWRGRDYEQYF.

This rearrangement joins TRBV5-1 to TRBJ1-1; the D is unclear. The CDR3 runs 13 residues. CDR1 SGHRS and CDR2 YFSETQ come from the germline V gene. V was shortened by 4 bases and J by 2 bases, with 9 bases between the two germline ends. CDR3 loop: CASSATVNTEAFF. CDR3 nucleotides: TGCGCCAGCAGCGCGACTGTTAACACTGAAGCTTTCTTT.

This rearrangement joins TRBV20-1 to TRBJ1-2; D remains ambiguous. The germline V gene has CDR1 DFQATT and CDR2 SNEGSKA (reference sequence). Trimming cost V 5 bases and J 8 bases, with 12 bases left between them. CDR3 length: 11 amino acids. CDR3 residues: CSASQRAGYTF. The CDR3 region has the DNA TGCAGTGCTTCACAAAGAGCGGGCTACACCTTC.

V gene TRBV7-2 combines with J gene TRBJ1-5; a weak D match, TRBD1 (6 bases). The CDR3 consists of 15 residues. The germline V gene has CDR1 SGHTA and CDR2 FQGNSA. V lost 1 base, J lost 1 base, and 8 bases lay in between. CDR3 loop: CASSLEQGSNQPQHF. Here the CDR3 DNA reads TGTGCCAGCAGCTTAGAACAGGGAAGCAATCAGCCCCAGCATTTT.

This sequence joins TRBV6-1 and TRBJ2-1; D may be TRBD1 (5 bases). The germline CDR1 and CDR2 sequences are MNHNS and SASEGT. This CDR3 spans 13 amino acids. The V and J ends lost 2 bases and 15 bases respectively, with 17 bases between them. The CDR3 DNA reads TGTGCCAGCAGTGAACAGGACAAAGGCTCTCGGTTCTTC. Its protein is CASSEQDKGSRFF.

The chain recombines TRBV19 with TRBJ1-1, with TRBD1 matching 7 bases. Trimming removed 3 bases from V and 3 bases from J; junction bases left unmatched: 1. Germline V gene sequence: CDR1 LNHDA, CDR2 SQIVND (reference sequence). The CDR3 consists of 13 residues. In DNA, the CDR3 is TGTGCCAGTAGTATCGACAGGGACACTGAAGCTTTCTTT. Translating gives CASSIDRDTEAFF. The entire variable domain, with the rest obtained from reference TRBV19 and TRBJ1-1, is as follows: DGGITQSPKYLFRKEGQNVTLSCEQNLNHDAMYWYRQDPGQGLRLIYYSQIVNDFQKGDIAEGYSVSREKKESFPLTVTSAQKNPTAFYLCASSIDRDTEAFFGQGTRLTVV.

The chain has TRBV15 and TRBJ1-5; 9 nucleotides match TRBD1. The CDR3 sequence is 15 residues long. The germline CDR1 and CDR2 sequences are LNHNV and YYDKDF (reference sequence). V lost 2 bases and J lost 7; bases outside the gene matches: 6. Here the CDR3 DNA reads TGTGCCACCAGCAGACGGCGGGGACAGGGCCAGCCCCAGCATTTT. Translation gives CATSRRRGQGQPQHF.

This clone showed up just a few times. This chain links TRBV5-4 with TRBJ2-7; D is uncertain. This CDR3 has 14 residues. Between the trimmed V and J ends, which lost 0 bases and 1 base, there was a span of 8 bases. Looked up from germline, CDR1 is SGHNT and CDR2 is YYREEE (reference sequence). CDR3 nucleotide sequence: TGTGCCAGCAGCTTGGTTGCGGATTCCTACGAGCAGTACTTC. Translated, it gives CASSLVADSYEQYF.